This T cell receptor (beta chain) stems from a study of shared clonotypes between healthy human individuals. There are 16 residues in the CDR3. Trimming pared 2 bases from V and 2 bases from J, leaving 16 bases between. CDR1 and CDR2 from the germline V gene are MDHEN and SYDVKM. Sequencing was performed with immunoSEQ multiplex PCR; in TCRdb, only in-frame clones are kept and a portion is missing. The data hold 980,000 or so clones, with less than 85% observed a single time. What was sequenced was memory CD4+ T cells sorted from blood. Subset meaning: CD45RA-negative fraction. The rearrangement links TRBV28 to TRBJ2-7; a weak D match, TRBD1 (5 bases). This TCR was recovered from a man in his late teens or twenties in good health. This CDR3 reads CASSLNGGAKTYEQYF. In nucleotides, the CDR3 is TGTGCCAGCAGTTTAAATGGTGGGGCGAAGACCTACGAGCAGTACTTC. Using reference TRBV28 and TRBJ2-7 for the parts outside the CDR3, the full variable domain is DVKVTQSSRYLVKRTGEKVFLECVQDMDHENMFWYRQDPGLGLRLIYFSYDVKMKEKGDIPEGYSVSREKKERFSLILESASTNQTSMYLCASSLNGGAKTYEQYFGPGTRLTVT.